What follows are 16 T cell receptor beta chains derived from one specimen sequenced in a study of CD8 T cells in Susac syndrome. RNA, at about 0.45 to 1 ug, was reverse transcribed with random hexamers. TCRdb used MiXCR to reprocess the immunoSEQ multiplex PCR reads, holding one entry per CDR3 protein. This sample has roughly 130,000 distinct CDR3 sequences, with around 94% found just once. Sequencing was carried out using CD8+ T cells from PBMCs. The receptors come from a human donor with Susac syndrome.

This clonotype was picked up one time. The gene calls are TRBV9 and TRBJ2-1; D gene unclear. Germline V CDR1 and CDR2: SGDLS, YYNGEE. The CDR3 runs 13 residues. The germline V and J ends were trimmed by 3 bases and 0 bases, with 4 bases remaining between them. CDR3 nucleotide sequence: TGTGCCAGCAGCGGCCTCTCCTACAATGAGCAGTTCTTC. Translating gives CASSGLSYNEQFF.

The CDR3 loop is CSALGQENTDTQYF. CDR3 bases: TGCAGCGCCTTAGGGCAGGAGAACACAGATACGCAGTATTTT. The chain has TRBV29-1 and TRBJ2-3, with no clear D. V was clipped by 7 bases and J by 2 bases, with 16 bases between them. The germline V gene has CDR1 SQVTM and CDR2 ANQGSEA. CDR3 size: 14 residues.

The chain has TRBV29-1 and TRBJ2-1; D ambiguous. CDR1 is SQVTM and CDR2 is ANQGSEA in the germline V gene. The CDR3 runs 11 residues. V was pared by 4 bases and J by 4 bases, with 5 bases between. CDR3: CSVASYNEQFF. The CDR3 DNA sequence: TGCAGCGTTGCCAGTTACAATGAGCAGTTCTTC.

This clonotype was counted a few times. V gene TRBV19 combines with J gene TRBJ2-7; perhaps TRBD1 as D (6 bases). V lost 4 bases and J lost 7, with 11 bases in between. The CDR3 extends over 12 amino acids. Germline CDR1 and CDR2: LNHDA and SQIVND (reference sequence). The CDR3 loop is CASSTGTLEQYF. CDR3 bases: TGTGCCAGTAGTACCGGGACATTGGAGCAGTACTTC. Using reference TRBV19 and TRBJ2-7 for the parts outside the CDR3, the full variable domain is DGGITQSPKYLFRKEGQNVTLSCEQNLNHDAMYWYRQDPGQGLRLIYYSQIVNDFQKGDIAEGYSVSREKKESFPLTVTSAQKNPTAFYLCASSTGTLEQYFGPGTRLTVT.

The chain recombines TRBV15 with TRBJ1-1; D possibly corresponds to TRBD1 (5 bases). This CDR3 contains 16 residues. CDR1 LNHNV and CDR2 YYDKDF come from the germline V gene (reference sequence). V lost 6 bases to trimming and J lost 7 bases, with 24 bases between them. The CDR3: CATRAPGGEGRNEAFF. DNA for the CDR3: TGTGCCACCAGAGCCCCGGGAGGGGAGGGAAGAAATGAAGCTTTCTTT.

The chain joins TRBV18 to TRBJ2-1, with 7 bases fitting TRBD1. This CDR3 comprises 16 residues. V shed 1 base and J 4 bases; nucleotides not matched to a gene: 7. Germline V CDR1 and CDR2: KGHSH, LQKENI. The CDR3 spells CASSPQDRLGYNEQFF. In DNA, the CDR3 is TGTGCCAGCTCACCACAGGACAGGTTGGGGTACAATGAGCAGTTCTTC.

CDR3 DNA sequence: TGTGCCAGCAGTTTTTCCCTAGCGGGGCTGGGGGAGACCCAGTACTTC. It is translated as CASSFSLAGLGETQYF. V is TRBV5-4 and J is TRBJ2-5, with 9 bases lining up with TRBD2. Germline values: CDR1 SGHNT, CDR2 YYREEE (reference sequence). V was clipped by 5 bases and J by 5 bases; unmatched bases: 13. This CDR3 has 16 residues.

DNA for the CDR3: TGTGCCAGCAGCTTGGGGGGGGACCGACTCTACGAGCAGTACTTC. This translates into CASSLGGDRLYEQYF. This chain uses TRBV7-2 with TRBJ2-7; 7 bases align to TRBD2. In germline, CDR1 is SGHTA, CDR2 FQGNSA. The CDR3 length is 15 residues. The trim removed 3 bases at V and 3 bases at J, leaving 8 bases unmatched.

J is TRBJ1-6 and V is TRBV20-1; 12 bases are shared with TRBD1. In germline, CDR1 is DFQATT, CDR2 SNEGSKA (reference sequence). The length of the CDR3 is 17 residues. J gave up 9 bases and V 3 bases, and 12 bases lay outside the gene matches. CDR3 bases: TGCAGTGCTAGGCAAGGGACAGGGGGCGCCTTCAGTTCACCCCTCCACTTT. This codes for CSARQGTGGAFSSPLHF.

The genes are TRBV7-6 and TRBJ2-7; 9 bases agree with TRBD1. Germline V gene lookup returns CDR1 SGHVS and CDR2 FNYEAQ. The CDR3 has 14 amino acids. Trimming removed 5 bases from V and 5 bases from J; junction bases left unmatched: 7. Written as DNA, the CDR3 is TGTGCCAGCAGCCCGGGACAGGGTAGAAACGAGCAGTACTTC. It codes for CASSPGQGRNEQYF. Together with reference TRBV7-6 and TRBJ2-7, the CDR3 gives the full variable domain: GAGVSQSPRYKVTKRGQDVALRCDPISGHVSLYWYRQALGQGPEFLTYFNYEAQQDKSGLPNDRFSAERPEGSISTLTIQRTEQRDSAMYRCASSPGQGRNEQYFGPGTRLTVT.

This rearrangement joins TRBV12-3 or TRBV12-4 to TRBJ2-5; 10 bases fit TRBD2. J lost 3 bases, V lost 5 bases, and 3 bases had no gene match. The CDR3 is made up of 14 amino acids. CDR3 loop: CASSRSGGKETQYF. CDR3 nucleotide sequence: TGTGCCAGCAGTCGTAGCGGGGGGAAAGAGACCCAGTACTTC.

The rearrangement uses TRBV13 and TRBJ2-1; D not resolved. CDR3 length equals 11 residues. V was shortened by 4 bases and J by 8 bases, with 6 bases between the two germline ends. CDR1 is PRHDT, CDR2 FYEKMQ, per germline (reference sequence). CDR3: CASSYGYEQFF. As DNA, the CDR3 is TGTGCCAGCAGCTATGGCTATGAGCAGTTCTTC. The full variable domain, in which reference TRBV13 and TRBJ2-1 provide the parts outside the CDR3, is AAGVIQSPRHLIKEKRETATLKCYPIPRHDTVYWYQQGPGQDPQFLISFYEKMQSDKGSIPDRFSAQQFSDYHSELNMSSLELGDSALYFCASSYGYEQFFGPGTRLTVL.

V and J are TRBV4-1 and TRBJ2-2; D remains unclear. This CDR3 is 13 amino acids long. The germline V gene encodes CDR1 MGHRA and CDR2 YSYEKL. The V end lost 0 bases, the J end lost 6 bases, and 5 bases lay between the germline ends. Written as DNA, the CDR3 is TGCGCCAGCAGCCAAGATTGGGCCGGGGAGCTGTTTTTT. This codes for CASSQDWAGELFF.

The gene calls are TRBV20-1 and TRBJ2-3; D ambiguous. CDR1 and CDR2 (germline): DFQATT, SNEGSKA (reference sequence). The CDR3 totals 15 residues. V gave up 2 bases and J gave up 4 bases, with 16 bases separating them. The CDR3 is CSARPDRLSADTQYF. CDR3 nucleotide sequence: TGCAGTGCTAGACCGGACCGATTATCTGCAGATACGCAGTATTTT.

The chain carries TRBV7-6 and TRBJ1-2; 11 bases are a match to TRBD1. The V segment lost 10 bases and the J segment 4 bases; nucleotides outside the gene matches: 2. Germline CDR1 and CDR2: SGHVS and FNYEAQ. This CDR3 region has 12 residues. CDR3 loop: CATGTGGYGYTF. As DNA, the CDR3 is TGTGCCACGGGGACAGGGGGCTATGGCTACACCTTC.

The chain couples TRBV4-3 to TRBJ1-1, with D hard to call. The CDR3 is 14 amino acids. The germline gives CDR1 LGHNA, CDR2 YSLEER. The V gene lost 1 base and the J gene lost 5 bases, with 11 bases spanning the gap. Here the CDR3 DNA reads TGCGCCAGCAGCCAAGGGGTCCATGGGACTGAAGCTTTCTTT. Its translation: CASSQGVHGTEAFF.